One T cell receptor beta chain is described in this entry. Via MiXCR, TCRdb re-called the RT-PCR reads, giving one row per CDR3 protein. Seen here are 200,000 to 250,000 distinct CDR3 sequences, roughly 13% observed once, and the top ten hold 11%. V lost 0 bases to trimming and J lost 7 bases; unmatched junction nucleotides: 3. The CDR3 is 14 amino acids. The germline gives CDR1 DFQATT, CDR2 SNEGSKA (reference sequence). The sample originates from a study of patients and donors after allogeneic stem cell transplantation. The sequence was obtained from a human donor who was either an allogeneic HSCT recipient or a stem cell or donor lymphocyte infusion donor (not recorded which). It is not recorded whose cells these are; they may come from a transplant donor. This chain uses TRBV20-1 with TRBJ2-2; 9 bases line up with TRBD1. The source material was blood, either unsorted or a sorted T cell fraction (not recorded which). The CDR3 sequence is CSARDGTGYGELFF. In DNA, the CDR3 is TGCAGTGCTAGAGACGGGACAGGGTACGGGGAGCTGTTTTTT.